Included here is one T cell receptor (beta chain) sequence, with context. The data stem from a study of shared clonotypes between healthy human individuals. Whole-study context: Three plates each covered CD4 naive and memory; CD8 naive two, CD8 memory one.

Sequenced by immunoSEQ multiplex PCR; TCRdb stores in-frame clones only, minus some. The sample yields just over 2,000,000 clones, 95% seen once. The sample comprised naive CD4+ T cells sorted from blood. Subset indicated: CD45RA+ positively selected. The sequence was obtained from a young man in good health.

CDR3 sequence reads: CASSPQGWSSYNEQFF. The CDR3 region has the DNA TGTGCCAGCAGCCCGCAGGGGTGGAGCTCCTACAATGAGCAGTTCTTC. This rearrangement joins TRBV28 to TRBJ2-1; weak D call: TRBD1 (6 bases). This CDR3 spans 16 amino acids. Germline values: CDR1 MDHEN, CDR2 SYDVKM. Deletions cut 6 bases from V and 0 bases from J, with 15 bases between.